The 3 T cell receptor beta chains below come from one sample, sequenced in a study of T cell repertoires in cytomegalovirus infection. Via MiXCR, TCRdb re-called the reads, giving one row per CDR3 protein. In the table there are about 140,000 distinct CDR3 sequences, under 8.5% of which are singletons. Sequencing input: PBMCs. The receptor set was obtained from a human donor in good health (CMV status not recorded). Some clones in this sample may be carry-over from other donors' samples.

The J gene is TRBJ1-5, the V gene TRBV4-3; D possibly corresponds to TRBD1 (6 bases). The germline gives CDR1 LGHNA, CDR2 YSLEER. The CDR3 spans 16 residues. V dropped 0 bases and J dropped 6 bases, with 15 bases sitting between them. DNA for the CDR3: TGCGCCAGCAGCCAAGAATGGGGGAGGGGGTCTCAGCCCCAGCATTTT. This gives the protein CASSQEWGRGSQPQHF.

This clonotype showed up many times. The chain links TRBV12-3 or TRBV12-4 to TRBJ2-7; possibly TRBD1 or TRBD2 for D (5 bases each). CDR3 length: 14 amino acids. V shed 1 base and J shed 5 bases, with 12 bases lying between them. DNA for the CDR3: TGTGCCAGCAGTTTAGTCCGGGACCGAGACGAGCAGTACTTC. This translates into CASSLVRDRDEQYF.

V is TRBV28 and J is TRBJ1-1; the match to TRBD1 covers 11 bases. This CDR3 spans 14 amino acids. Germline V gene lookup returns CDR1 MDHEN and CDR2 SYDVKM. Losses at the gene ends were 6 bases for V and 5 bases for J; bases not matched to a gene: 5. This CDR3 is CASRRDRGETEAFF. DNA of the CDR3: TGTGCCAGCAGACGGGACAGGGGGGAAACTGAAGCTTTCTTT.